This T cell receptor beta chain was documented in a study of blood T cell repertoires in COVID-19. Background on the study: COVID-19 samples, acute and convalescent, were from the United States, Italy and Spain. PBMCs, B-cell-depleted T cells, or T cells provided the cDNA or gDNA that made up the material.

Generated by immunoSEQ multiplex PCR, the TCRdb table keeps only in-frame clones and is missing some. The sample lists approximately 440,000 clones; 88% were seen once. The CDR3 spans 14 residues. Germline V CDR1 and CDR2: SNHLY, FYNNEI. V shed 7 bases, J shed 5 bases, and the junction held 5 bases outside the gene matches. This chain connects TRBV2 to TRBJ2-2, with TRBD1 identical over 9 bases. The receptor was isolated from a woman aged 50 to 60 with COVID-19, enrolled during active disease. The sequenced sample was peripheral blood. The CDR3 is CASTSGTGTGELFF. The CDR3 DNA reads as TGTGCCAGCACCTCCGGGACAGGGACCGGGGAGCTGTTTTTT.